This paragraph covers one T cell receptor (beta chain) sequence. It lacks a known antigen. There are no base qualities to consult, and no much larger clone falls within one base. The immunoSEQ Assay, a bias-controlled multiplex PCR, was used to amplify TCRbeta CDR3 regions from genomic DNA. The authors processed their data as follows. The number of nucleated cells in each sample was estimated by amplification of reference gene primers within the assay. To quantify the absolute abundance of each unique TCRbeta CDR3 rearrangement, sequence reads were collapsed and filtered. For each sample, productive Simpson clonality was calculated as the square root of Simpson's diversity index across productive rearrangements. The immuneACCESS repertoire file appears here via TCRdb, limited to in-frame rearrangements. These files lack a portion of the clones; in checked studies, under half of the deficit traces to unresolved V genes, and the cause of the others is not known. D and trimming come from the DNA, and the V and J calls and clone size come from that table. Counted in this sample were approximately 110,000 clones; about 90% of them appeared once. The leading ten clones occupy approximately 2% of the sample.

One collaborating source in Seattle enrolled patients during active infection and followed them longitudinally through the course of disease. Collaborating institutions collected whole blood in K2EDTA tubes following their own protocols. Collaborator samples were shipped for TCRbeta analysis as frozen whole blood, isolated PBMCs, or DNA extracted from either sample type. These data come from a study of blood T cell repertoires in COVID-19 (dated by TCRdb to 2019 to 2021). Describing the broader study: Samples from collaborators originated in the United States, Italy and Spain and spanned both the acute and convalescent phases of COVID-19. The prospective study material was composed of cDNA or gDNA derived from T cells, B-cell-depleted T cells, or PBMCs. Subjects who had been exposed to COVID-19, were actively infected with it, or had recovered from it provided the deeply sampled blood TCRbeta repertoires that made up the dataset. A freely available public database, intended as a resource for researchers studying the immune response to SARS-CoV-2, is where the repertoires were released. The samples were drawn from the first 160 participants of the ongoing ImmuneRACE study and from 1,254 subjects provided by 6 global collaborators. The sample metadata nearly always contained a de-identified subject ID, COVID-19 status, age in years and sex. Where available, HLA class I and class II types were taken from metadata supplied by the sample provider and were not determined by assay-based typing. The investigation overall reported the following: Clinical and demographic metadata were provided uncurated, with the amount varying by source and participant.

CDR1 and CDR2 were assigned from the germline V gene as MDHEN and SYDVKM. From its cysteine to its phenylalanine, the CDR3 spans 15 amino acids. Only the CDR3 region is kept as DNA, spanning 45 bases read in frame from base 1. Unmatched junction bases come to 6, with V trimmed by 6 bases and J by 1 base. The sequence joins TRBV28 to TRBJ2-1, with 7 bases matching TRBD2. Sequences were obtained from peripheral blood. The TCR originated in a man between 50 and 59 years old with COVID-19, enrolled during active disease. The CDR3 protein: CASSPTSTSYNEQFF. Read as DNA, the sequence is TGTGCCAGCAGCCCGACTAGCACGTCCTACAATGAGCAGTTCTTC.